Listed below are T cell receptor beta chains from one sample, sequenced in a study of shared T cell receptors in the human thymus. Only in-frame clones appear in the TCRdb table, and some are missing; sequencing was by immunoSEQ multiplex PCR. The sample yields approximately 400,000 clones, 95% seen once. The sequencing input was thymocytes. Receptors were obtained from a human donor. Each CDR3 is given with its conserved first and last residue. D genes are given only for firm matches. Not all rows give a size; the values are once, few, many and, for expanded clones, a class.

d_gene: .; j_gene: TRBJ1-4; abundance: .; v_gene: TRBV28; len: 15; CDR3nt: TGTGCCAGCAGAAATACAGGGACAACTAATGAAAAACTGTTTTTT; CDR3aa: CASRNTGTTNEKLFF
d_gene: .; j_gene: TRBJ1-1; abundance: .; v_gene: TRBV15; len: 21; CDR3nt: TGTGCCACCAGCAGAGGAAGGTTCAAACAGGGCCCCCCGGAGGTGGACACTGAAGCTTTCTTT; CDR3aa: CATSRGRFKQGPPEVDTEAFF
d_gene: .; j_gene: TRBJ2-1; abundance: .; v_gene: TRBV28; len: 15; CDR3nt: TGTGCCAGCAGGGAACGGGACACAGCCTACAATGAGCAGTTCTTC; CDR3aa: CASRERDTAYNEQFF
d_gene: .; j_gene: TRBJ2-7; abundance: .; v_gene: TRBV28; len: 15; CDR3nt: TGTGCCAGCAGCACATCGACCCTTTCTTTGCACGAGCAGTACTTC; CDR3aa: CASSTSTLSLHEQYF
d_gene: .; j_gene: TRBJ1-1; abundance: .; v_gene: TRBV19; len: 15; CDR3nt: TGTGCCAGTAGTACGGAAGAGGGAAGGACCACTGAAGCTTTCTTT; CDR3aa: CASSTEEGRTTEAFF
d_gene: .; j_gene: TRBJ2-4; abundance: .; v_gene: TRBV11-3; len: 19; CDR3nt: TGTGCCAGCAGCACACACGTGAACGAGGACAGCAAAGCCAAAAACATTCAGTACTTC; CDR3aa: CASSTHVNEDSKAKNIQYF
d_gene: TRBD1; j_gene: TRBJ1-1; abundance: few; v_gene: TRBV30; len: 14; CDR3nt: TGTGCCTGGAGCGGGGACAGGGAGAACACTGAAGCTTTCTTT; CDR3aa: CAWSGDRENTEAFF
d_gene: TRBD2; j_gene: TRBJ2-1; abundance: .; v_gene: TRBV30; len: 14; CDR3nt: TGTGCCTGGAGTGTACGAGCGGGATTTCATGAGCAGTTCTTC; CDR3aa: CAWSVRAGFHEQFF
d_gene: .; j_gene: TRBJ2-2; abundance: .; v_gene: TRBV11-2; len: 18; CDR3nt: TGTGCCAGCAGCTTAGGAGGGGTTAGTAGGGGACGTACCGGGGAGCTGTTTTTT; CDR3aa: CASSLGGVSRGRTGELFF
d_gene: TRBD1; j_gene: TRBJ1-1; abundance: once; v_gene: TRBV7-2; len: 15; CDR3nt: TGTGCCAGCAGCTTAGGGGACAGGCCCAACACTGAAGCTTTCTTT; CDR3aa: CASSLGDRPNTEAFF
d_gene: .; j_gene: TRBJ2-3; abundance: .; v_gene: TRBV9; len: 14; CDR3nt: TGTGCCAGCAGCTTAGCAGGGGACACAGATACGCAGTATTTT; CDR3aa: CASSLAGDTDTQYF
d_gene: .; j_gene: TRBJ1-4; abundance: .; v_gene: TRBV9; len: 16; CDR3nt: TGTGCCAGCAGCCCGCGCGCCATTGGAAGTAATGAAAAACTGTTTTTT; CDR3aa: CASSPRAIGSNEKLFF
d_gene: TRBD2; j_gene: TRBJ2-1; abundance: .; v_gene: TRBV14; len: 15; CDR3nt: TGTGCCAGCAGCCTTAAGAGCGGGAGAATAAATGAGCAGTTCTTC; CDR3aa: CASSLKSGRINEQFF
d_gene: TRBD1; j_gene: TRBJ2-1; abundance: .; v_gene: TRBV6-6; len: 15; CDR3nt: TGTGCCAGCAGTTACTCGGACAGGGTCCTGAATGAGCAGTTCTTC; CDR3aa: CASSYSDRVLNEQFF
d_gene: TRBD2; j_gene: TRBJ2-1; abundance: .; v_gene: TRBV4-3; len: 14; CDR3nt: TGCGCCAGCAGCCAAGAGATGGCTAGCGGGAACTCATTCTTC; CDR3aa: CASSQEMASGNSFF
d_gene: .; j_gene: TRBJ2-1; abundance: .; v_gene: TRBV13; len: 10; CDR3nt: TGTGCCAGTAGGGGAAATGAGCAGTTCTTC; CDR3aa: CASRGNEQFF
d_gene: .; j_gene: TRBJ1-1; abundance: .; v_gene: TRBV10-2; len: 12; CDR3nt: TGCGCCAGCAGGCGGGAGAACACTGAAGCTTTCTTT; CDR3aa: CASRRENTEAFF
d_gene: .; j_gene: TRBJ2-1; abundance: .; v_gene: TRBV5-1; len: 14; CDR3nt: TGCGCCAGCAGCTTCCCTACGCGCTACAATGAGCAGTTCTTC; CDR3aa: CASSFPTRYNEQFF
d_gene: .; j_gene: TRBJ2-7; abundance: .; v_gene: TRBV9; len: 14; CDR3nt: TGTGCCAGCAGCGTGAACGGGAGTCCCTACGAGCAGTACTTC; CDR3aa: CASSVNGSPYEQYF
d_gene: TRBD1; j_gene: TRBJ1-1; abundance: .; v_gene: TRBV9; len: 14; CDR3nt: TGTGCCAGCAGCGACAGGGGGGGGACGAATGAAGCTTTCTTT; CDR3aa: CASSDRGGTNEAFF
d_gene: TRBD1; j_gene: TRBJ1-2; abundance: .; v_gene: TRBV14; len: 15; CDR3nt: TGTGCCAGCAGCGGGACAGGGCCTGGGGGCTATGGCTACACCTTC; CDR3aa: CASSGTGPGGYGYTF
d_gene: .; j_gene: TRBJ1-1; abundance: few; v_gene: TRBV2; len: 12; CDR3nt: TGTGCCAGCACTAGAGGTAGCAGGGGAGCTTTCTTT; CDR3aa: CASTRGSRGAFF
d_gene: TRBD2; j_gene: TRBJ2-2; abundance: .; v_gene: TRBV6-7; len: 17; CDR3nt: TGTGCCAGCAGTTCCTTCCCGGGACTAGCTTTCACCGGGGAGCTGTTTTTT; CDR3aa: CASSSFPGLAFTGELFF
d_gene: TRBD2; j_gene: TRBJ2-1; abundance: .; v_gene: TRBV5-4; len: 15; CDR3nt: TGTGCCAGCAGCTTGATAGTAGCGGGAGACAATGAGCAGTTCTTC; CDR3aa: CASSLIVAGDNEQFF
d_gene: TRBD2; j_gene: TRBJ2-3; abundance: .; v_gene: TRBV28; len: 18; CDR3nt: TGTGCCAGCAGTTTGTGGCCGGGGGGGAGTAGGAGCACAGATACGCAGTATTTT; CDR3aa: CASSLWPGGSRSTDTQYF
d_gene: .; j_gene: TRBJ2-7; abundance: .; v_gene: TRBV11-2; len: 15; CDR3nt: TGTGCCAGCAGCCCCCGAGGCACTGGTGACTACGAGCAGTACTTC; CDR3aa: CASSPRGTGDYEQYF